This paragraph reports one T cell receptor (beta chain). The cohort comprised adults aged 18 to 89 years residing in about 25 US areas. Symptom resolution, clearance, or two negative PCRs marked the recovered donors of Cohort 3. This record belongs to a study of blood T cell repertoires in COVID-19. Overall study context: There were acute and convalescent COVID-19 samples, and they came from the United States, Italy and Spain.

Germline values: CDR1 SGHTS, CDR2 YDEGEE. CDR3 size: 15 residues. The junction had 4 bases not matched to a gene; V was cut back by 4 bases and J by 5 bases. The method was immunoSEQ multiplex PCR; TCRdb's version includes in-frame clones alone and lacks a portion of them. The sample lists approximately 290,000 clones; roughly 88% were seen once. This clonotype was sampled from a woman in her twenties or thirties who had recovered from COVID-19. This chain uses TRBV5-8 with TRBJ2-1; 12 positions match TRBD2. The sequencing sample was made of PBMCs or T cells enriched from blood (not recorded which). The CDR3 here is CASSNRTSGNNEQFF. The CDR3 DNA is TGTGCCAGCAGCAACCGGACTAGCGGGAACAATGAGCAGTTCTTC. Full variable domain (rest looked up from reference TRBV5-8 and TRBJ2-1): EAGVTQSPTHLIKTRGQQATLRCSPISGHTSVYWYQQALGLGLQFLLWYDEGEERNRGNFPPRFSGRQFPNYSSELNVNALELEDSALYLCASSNRTSGNNEQFFGPGTRLTVL.